This T cell receptor (beta chain) was identified during a study of T-cell reconstitution after alpha-beta-depleted transplantation in children. Regarding the study as a whole: T cells produced anew were the main source of T-cell counts and diversity one year after transplant. After transplant, high TCRbeta diversity at day 60 in some patients arose from surviving recipient T cells and thymic progenitors. There were reportedly several hundred expanded graft clones from which alpha-beta T cells came about two months after transplant.

Points on this clonotype: Its antigen is as yet unknown.

Preparation of the TCRbeta library used unique molecular identifiers. TCRdb fed the PCR reads into MiXCR, producing one record per CDR3 protein. This table holds about 600,000 distinct CDR3 sequences, 13% found once. Germline-derived CDR1 and CDR2 are MNHNY and SVGAGI (reference sequence). The length of the CDR3 is 9 residues. Trimming removed 6 bases at V and 8 bases at J, with 5 bases between. The sequence was obtained from a male patient under 18 who had a stem cell transplant for acute myeloid leukemia, so the T cells may come from the graft donor. This chain links TRBV6-6 with TRBJ2-7; no definite D call. Sample: PBMCs, mostly from graft donor cells, taken 360 days after TCRalphabeta/CD19-depleted stem cell transplant. The CDR3 is CASRAKQYF. The DNA for the CDR3 is TGTGCCAGCAGGGCCAAGCAGTACTTC.